The 26 T cell receptor beta chains below all came from one sample that was sequenced in a study of CD8 T cells in ankylosing spondylitis. TCRdb used MiXCR to reprocess the 5' RACE reads, holding one entry per CDR3 protein. The table includes 350,000 or so distinct CDR3 sequences, roughly 14% detected once. The specimen sequenced was blood, either unsorted or a sorted T cell fraction (not recorded which). The receptors were gathered from a male donor with ankylosing spondylitis or in good health (not recorded which).

This clonotype was seen only a few times. This chain connects TRBV6-1 to TRBJ2-2, with 7 bases fitting TRBD2. The length of the CDR3 is 14 residues. Trimming took 8 bases from V and 5 from J; bases not matched to a gene: 8. Germline CDR1 MNHNS, CDR2 SASEGT. In DNA form, the CDR3 reads TGTGCCAGCCGGAGGGAGGGACGAACCGGGGAGCTGTTTTTT. This gives the protein CASRREGRTGELFF.

Many counts were recorded for this clonotype. The rearrangement uses TRBV5-6 and TRBJ2-1; D remains ambiguous. CDR3 length equals 15 residues. The ends were cut back, 4 bases at V and 5 bases at J, with 16 bases in the middle. Germline assignment: CDR1 SGHDT and CDR2 YYEEEE. The CDR3 DNA follows: TGTGCCAGCAGCCCTGTACGGGTTGACCACAATGAGCAGTTCTTC. It codes for CASSPVRVDHNEQFF. The full variable domain, its missing parts supplied by reference TRBV5-6 and TRBJ2-1, is DAGVTQSPTHLIKTRGQQVTLRCSPKSGHDTVSWYQQALGQGPQFIFQYYEEEERQRGNFPDRFSGHQFPNYSSELNVNALLLGDSALYLCASSPVRVDHNEQFFGPGTRLTVL.

A few counts support this clonotype. The rearrangement joins TRBV27 to TRBJ1-2; a possible D gene is TRBD1 (5 bases). Trimming stripped 5 bases from V and 2 bases from J, with 18 bases between. CDR1 and CDR2 from the germline V gene are MNHEY and SMNVEV (reference sequence). The CDR3 loop spans 16 amino acids. CDR3: CASSKGVSGRNYGYTF. CDR3 bases: TGTGCCAGCAGTAAAGGGGTCTCGGGTCGGAACTATGGCTACACCTTC.

This clonotype was recorded a few times. This chain joins TRBV5-1 and TRBJ1-1, with TRBD1 identical over 9 bases. CDR3 length: 16 residues. The J segment lost 4 bases and the V segment lost 2 bases, leaving 9 bases of the junction unmatched. Germline CDR1 is SGHRS and CDR2 is YFSETQ. The CDR3 sequence: CASSLQGAKVGTEAFF. As DNA, the CDR3 is TGCGCCAGCAGCTTACAGGGGGCGAAAGTCGGCACTGAAGCTTTCTTT. The variable domain in full, completed from reference TRBV5-1 and TRBJ1-1, reads KAGVTQTPRYLIKTRGQQVTLSCSPISGHRSVSWYQQTPGQGLQFLFEYFSETQRNKGNFPGRFSGRQFSNSRSEMNVSTLELGDSALYLCASSLQGAKVGTEAFFGQGTRLTVV.

This clonotype was counted at least ten times. The V gene is TRBV20-1, the J gene TRBJ2-5; D is unresolved. The CDR3 runs to 15 residues. The V end was cut by 5 bases, the J end by 0 bases, with 16 bases between. CDR1 is DFQATT, CDR2 SNEGSKA, per germline (reference sequence). For the CDR3, the DNA is TGCAGTGCTTCACTGGACCGATGGTACCAAGAGACCCAGTACTTC. Its protein product is CSASLDRWYQETQYF.

The sample holds a few counts of this clonotype. V is TRBV28 and J is TRBJ2-7; maybe TRBD2 (6 bases). The CDR3 has 18 amino acids. The germline V and J ends were trimmed by 1 base and 0 bases, with 19 bases remaining between them. The germline gives CDR1 MDHEN, CDR2 SYDVKM. The CDR3 reads CASSLSRMRDWLSYEQYF. The CDR3 coding sequence is TGTGCCAGCAGTTTATCCAGGATGCGGGACTGGCTCTCCTACGAGCAGTACTTC.

This chain connects TRBV11-2 to TRBJ2-7; possibly TRBD1 or TRBD2 for D (6 bases each). V was cut by 1 base and J by 1 base, with 14 bases left in between. Germline CDR1 SGHAT, CDR2 FQNNGV. CDR3 length equals 16 residues. CDR3 protein: CASSLAGGTSSYEQYF. The CDR3 DNA reads as TGTGCCAGCAGCTTAGCGGGCGGGACAAGTTCCTACGAGCAGTACTTC.

The chain couples TRBV20-1 to TRBJ2-1; 7 bases agree with TRBD2. This CDR3 has 15 amino acids. With 6 bases clipped from V and 1 base from J, the junction kept 9 bases outside the gene matches. The V gene's germline CDR1 is DFQATT and CDR2 SNEGSKA (reference sequence). The CDR3 nucleotides are TGCAGTGCAATCCTAGCGGAACTATCCTACAATGAGCAGTTCTTC. Its translation: CSAILAELSYNEQFF.

This sequence joins TRBV5-1 and TRBJ2-6; D is unresolved. Germline values: CDR1 SGHRS, CDR2 YFSETQ. The V end lost 1 base, the J end lost 1 base, and 6 bases lay between the germline ends. This CDR3 contains 15 residues. CDR3 residues: CASSLMTSGANVLTF. The CDR3 coding sequence is TGCGCCAGCAGCTTGATGACATCTGGGGCCAACGTCCTGACTTTC.

This clonotype was seen ten or more times. CDR3 coding DNA: TGTGCCAGCAGTTTTGGGAAATCTGGGGCCAACGTCCTGACTTTC. It codes for CASSFGKSGANVLTF. The chain has TRBV12-3 or TRBV12-4 and TRBJ2-6; D not certain. V lost 3 bases to trimming and J lost 1 base, with 7 bases between them. The CDR3 runs to 15 residues.

In the case of this clonotype: The junction departs from the called germline gene at one end, perhaps through a read error. The chain couples TRBV20-1 to TRBJ2-1; 7 bases are shared with TRBD2. CDR1 is DFQATT and CDR2 is SNEGSKA in the germline V gene (reference sequence). The CDR3 sequence is 17 residues long. As DNA, the CDR3 is TGCTGTGCTAGGGGCTTTCTGCGGGCTAGCGGTTACAATGAGCAGTTCTTC. It is translated as CCARGFLRASGYNEQFF.

The chain combines TRBV20-1 with TRBJ1-1, with 9 bases that match TRBD1. Germline V gives CDR1 DFQATT, CDR2 SNEGSKA (reference sequence). This CDR3 is built from 14 residues. Trimming took 5 bases from V and 2 from J; bases not matched to a gene: 6. The chain's CDR3 is CSAPGTGKNTEAFF. The CDR3 DNA follows: TGCAGTGCTCCCGGGACAGGGAAAAACACTGAAGCTTTCTTT.

Only a few counts were recorded for this clonotype. V gene TRBV5-1 combines with J gene TRBJ2-6; 7 nucleotides align to TRBD2. CDR3 length: 18 amino acids. V trimming: 0 bases; J trimming: 0 bases; junction bases outside the gene matches: 6. Germline assignment: CDR1 SGHRS and CDR2 YFSETQ. CDR3 sequence (DNA): TGCGCCAGCAGCTTGGATGTCGGGGGGAACTCTGGGGCCAACGTCCTGACTTTC. It yields the protein CASSLDVGGNSGANVLTF.

This clonotype was observed a handful of times. The chain is built from TRBV25-1 and TRBJ2-4; D unclear. V lost 2 bases, J lost 6 bases, and 17 bases lay in between. CDR1 is MGHDK and CDR2 is SYGVNS in the germline V gene. The CDR3 loop spans 16 amino acids. CDR3 nucleotide sequence: TGTGCCAGCAGTGAAACGACTCGGTCCGTGGGAAACATTCAGTACTTC. Translated, it gives CASSETTRSVGNIQYF. Using reference TRBV25-1 and TRBJ2-4 for the parts outside the CDR3, the full variable domain is EADIYQTPRYLVIGTGKKITLECSQTMGHDKMYWYQQDPGMELHLIHYSYGVNSTEKGDLSSESTVSRIRTEHFPLTLESARPSHTSQYLCASSETTRSVGNIQYFGAGTRLSVL.

This clonotype was counted at least ten times. V is TRBV12-5 and J is TRBJ1-1; 7 bases are a match to TRBD1. Looked up from germline, CDR1 is LGHNT and CDR2 is FRNRAP. CDR3 size: 15 residues. Losses at the gene ends were 1 base for V and 2 bases for J; bases not matched to a gene: 4. CDR3 loop: CASGLGTGTNTEAFF. The CDR3, as DNA: TGTGCTAGTGGTTTGGGGACAGGAACTAACACTGAAGCTTTCTTT.

This clonotype was recorded a few times. The germline gene is not matched at one end of the junction; a read error may be the cause. V usage is TRBV2 and J usage is TRBJ2-4, with 7 bases matching TRBD1. This CDR3 region has 11 residues. Per the germline V gene, CDR1 is SNHLY and CDR2 is FYNNEI. The CDR3 sequence: CASRARTGTNF. The CDR3 nucleotides are TGTGCCAGCAGAGCCCGGACAGGTACCAACTTC.

This chain uses TRBV5-1 with TRBJ2-3, with 8 bases aligning to TRBD2. CDR1 and CDR2 (germline): SGHRS, YFSETQ. The CDR3 length is 14 residues. With 4 bases clipped from V and 4 bases from J, the junction kept 5 bases outside the gene matches. The CDR3 coding sequence is TGCGCCAGCAGCCCCGGGGGGGGCGCAGATACGCAGTATTTT. It is translated as CASSPGGGADTQYF.

The chain links TRBV11-3 to TRBJ2-1; D may be TRBD1 or TRBD2 (5 bases each). Germline CDR1 is SGHNT and CDR2 is YENEEA. The CDR3 length is 15 residues. V was cut by 5 bases and J by 6 bases, with 17 bases left in between. The CDR3 nucleotides are TGTGCCAGCAGCCCATTTCGGGGCGGGCCCAATGAGCAGTTCTTC. Translating gives CASSPFRGGPNEQFF.

This clonotype was picked up a small number of times. The CDR3 DNA reads TGTGCCATCAGTGAGTTACAGGGAGAAGCTTTCTTT. This sequence encodes CAISELQGEAFF. The chain links TRBV10-3 to TRBJ1-1; D is perhaps TRBD1 (6 bases). V lost 1 base and J 8 bases, leaving 8 bases between the germline ends. Germline loops: CDR1 ENHRY, CDR2 SYGVKD. This CDR3 spans 12 amino acids.

The V call is TRBV3-1, the J call TRBJ2-5; the match to TRBD2 covers 8 bases. Germline CDR1 and CDR2: LGHDT and YNNKEL (reference sequence). The CDR3 runs 17 residues. Trimming took 0 bases from V and 3 from J; bases not matched to a gene: 9. For the CDR3, the DNA is TGTGCCAGCAGCCAAGATTGGGGCGGGGGGCTTAAAGAGACCCAGTACTTC. Translated: CASSQDWGGGLKETQYF.

The chain uses TRBV5-1 and TRBJ2-7; 10 bases align to TRBD2. Germline CDR1 is SGHRS and CDR2 is YFSETQ. After removal of 2 bases from V and 2 bases from J, the junction contained 4 bases not matched to a gene. The CDR3 loop spans 15 amino acids. In DNA, the CDR3 is TGCGCCAGCAGCTTCGGACTAGCGGACACCTACGAGCAGTACTTC. Amino acid sequence: CASSFGLADTYEQYF.

This clonotype showed up just a few times. J is TRBJ2-1 and V is TRBV29-1; 11 bases line up with TRBD2. This CDR3 contains 16 residues. CDR1 SQVTM and CDR2 ANQGSEA come from the germline V gene. The ends lost 6 bases at V and 1 base at J; junction bases unmatched: 8. The CDR3 nucleotides are TGCAGCGTCCGCCCCCGACTAGCGGGGTCCTACAATGAGCAGTTCTTC. Its protein product is CSVRPRLAGSYNEQFF.

Many counts were recorded for this clonotype. This chain joins TRBV5-1 and TRBJ2-2; D not certain. V was cut by 1 base and J by 4 bases, with 5 bases left in between. CDR1 and CDR2 from the germline V gene are SGHRS and YFSETQ. The length of the CDR3 is 13 residues. CDR3 nucleotides: TGCGCCAGCAGCTTGAGTCCCACCGGGGAGCTGTTTTTT. Amino acid sequence: CASSLSPTGELFF.

This clonotype was observed a handful of times. V usage is TRBV29-1 and J usage is TRBJ1-1; 7 bases are a match to TRBD1. In germline, CDR1 is SQVTM, CDR2 ANQGSEA. The CDR3 is 14 residues long. V shed 6 bases, J shed 5 bases, and the junction held 12 bases outside the gene matches. The CDR3 DNA sequence: TGCAGCGTGGTTAACAGGGGAGCAACGACTGAAGCTTTCTTT. This gives the protein CSVVNRGATTEAFF.

The chain links TRBV6-1 to TRBJ1-2; D perhaps matches TRBD1 (6 bases). The germline gives CDR1 MNHNS, CDR2 SASEGT. This CDR3 has 12 residues. V gave up 8 bases and J gave up 7 bases, with 14 bases separating them. The CDR3 is CASDKGVGGYTF. The CDR3 DNA reads TGTGCCAGCGACAAGGGGGTCGGTGGCTACACCTTC.

The chain is built from TRBV12-3 or TRBV12-4 and TRBJ2-7; TRBD1 matches 7 bases. V lost 6 bases to trimming and J lost 2 bases; unmatched junction nucleotides: 7. The CDR3 runs to 14 residues. As DNA, the CDR3 is TGTGCCAGCAGCCAAGGACAGGTCGCCTACGAGCAGTACTTC. This encodes CASSQGQVAYEQYF.